Following are 32 T cell receptor beta chains from one sample sequenced in a study of T cells in tuberculosis (dated by TCRdb to the late 2010s). Sample time point, as interpreted from the label and publication: new active TB diagnosis, blood taken before or within 7 days of starting treatment. The receptor library was made with the immunoSEQ multiplex PCR assay. What TCRdb holds here is the immuneACCESS table cut down to in-frame rearrangements. Part of the clones is not present; checked against another copy, under half of the missing clones reflect an unresolved V gene, and the others are unexplained. This sample comprises about 34,000 clones, around 93% of them detected only once. Roughly 2.3% of the sample belongs to the ten largest clones. Sequencing was performed on PBMCs, taken at tuberculosis diagnosis. The receptor source for this set is an adult with tuberculosis.

CDR3 sequence reads: CASGMEGAFYNEQFF. The CDR3 DNA reads as TGCGCCAGCGGTATGGAAGGAGCCTTCTACAATGAGCAGTTCTTC. The chain recombines TRBV5-1 with TRBJ2-1; no clear D. The CDR3 covers 15 residues. V was pared by 7 bases and J by 3 bases, with 17 bases between. Germline loops: CDR1 SGHRS, CDR2 YFSETQ. Filled out from reference TRBV5-1 and TRBJ2-1, the complete variable domain reads KAGVTQTPRYLIKTRGQQVTLSCSPISGHRSVSWYQQTPGQGLQFLFEYFSETQRNKGNFPGRFSGRQFSNSRSEMNVSTLELGDSALYLCASGMEGAFYNEQFFGPGTRLTVL.

The CDR3 DNA is TGTGCTAGTGGTTTGGTACGAAGCTCTACAGGGGAGACCCAGTACTTC. Encoded protein: CASGLVRSSTGETQYF. V gene TRBV12-5 combines with J gene TRBJ2-5, with D maybe TRBD1 (6 bases). V was pared by 0 bases and J by 5 bases, with 16 bases between. The CDR3 length is 16 residues. CDR1 LGHNT and CDR2 FRNRAP come from the germline V gene.

V gene TRBV4-1 combines with J gene TRBJ1-1, with D possibly TRBD1 on 5 matching bases. CDR1 and CDR2 (germline): MGHRA, YSYEKL. V lost 6 bases and J 3 bases, leaving 5 bases between the germline ends. This CDR3 spans 11 amino acids. The chain's CDR3 is CASRGDTEAFF. In DNA form, the CDR3 reads TGCGCCAGCAGAGGGGACACTGAAGCTTTCTTT.

This clone appeared a few times. The gene calls are TRBV2 and TRBJ1-5; tentatively, D is TRBD1 (6 bases). CDR1 is SNHLY, CDR2 FYNNEI, per germline. The CDR3 contains 17 residues. Trimming shortened V by 0 bases and J by 0 bases, and 12 bases separated the two germline ends. In DNA, the CDR3 is TGTGCCAGCAGTGAAGCGCTTCGGGGGGCTAGCAATCAGCCCCAGCATTTT. Protein sequence: CASSEALRGASNQPQHF.

This chain uses TRBV23-1 with TRBJ1-2, with 9 bases lining up with TRBD1. TRBV23-1 is treated as an ORF (open reading frame) with a function not yet certain. The CDR3 is 15 residues long. Trimming removed 8 bases from V and 0 bases from J; junction bases left unmatched: 7. The CDR3 loop reads CASLRTGEANYGYTF. Here the CDR3 DNA reads TGCGCCAGCCTACGGACAGGGGAAGCTAACTATGGCTACACCTTC.

This chain joins TRBV6-5 and TRBJ1-4, with D tentatively TRBD1 (5 bases). Trimming pared 5 bases from V and 0 bases from J, leaving 7 bases between. Germline V gives CDR1 MNHEY, CDR2 SVGAGI. The CDR3 extends over 14 amino acids. The CDR3 DNA sequence: TGTGCCAGCAGTCCGACAGCAACTAATGAAAAACTGTTTTTT. Translation gives CASSPTATNEKLFF.

CDR3 residues: CASSPPGGDHEQYV. DNA for the CDR3: TGTGCCAGCAGCCCCCCCGGCGGGGACCACGAGCAGTACGTC. This chain uses TRBV6-5 with TRBJ2-7; D might be TRBD2 (6 bases). Between the trimmed V and J ends, which lost 6 bases and 5 bases, there was a span of 17 bases. Per the germline V gene, CDR1 is MNHEY and CDR2 is SVGAGI. This CDR3 comprises 14 residues.

CDR3 coding DNA: TGTGCCAGCAGTGGACGGGGTAGCACAGATACGCAGTATTTT. This translates into CASSGRGSTDTQYF. V gene TRBV6-4 combines with J gene TRBJ2-3; the D gene is possibly TRBD2 (5 bases). This CDR3 comprises 14 residues. Trimming took off 4 bases at V and 0 bases at J, with 8 bases between the two ends. Germline V gives CDR1 MRHNA, CDR2 SNTAGT.

This chain links TRBV28 with TRBJ2-4, with 7 bases lining up with TRBD1. The CDR3 loop spans 15 amino acids. Germline CDR1 and CDR2: MDHEN and SYDVKM. V shed 1 base and J 2 bases; nucleotides not matched to a gene: 2. The CDR3 protein is CASSLSGGTKNIQYF. DNA of the CDR3: TGTGCCAGCAGTTTATCAGGGGGAACCAAAAACATTCAGTACTTC.

The chain couples TRBV6-4 to TRBJ2-7; 11 nucleotides align to TRBD2. The junction had 6 bases not matched to a gene; V was cut back by 0 bases and J by 2 bases. Germline loops: CDR1 MRHNA, CDR2 SNTAGT. This CDR3 has 17 amino acids. CDR3 residues: CASSDSRLAGSAYEQYV. As DNA, the CDR3 is TGTGCCAGCAGTGACTCGAGACTAGCGGGGTCCGCCTACGAGCAGTACGTC.

V gene TRBV30 combines with J gene TRBJ1-1; D is uncertain. The V gene's germline CDR1 is GTSNPN and CDR2 SVGIG (reference sequence). V dropped 0 bases and J dropped 6 bases, with 11 bases sitting between them. The CDR3 extends over 13 amino acids. The CDR3 DNA reads TGTGCCTGGAGTGTGTCCGGGTCCGCTGAAGCTTTCTTT. Translating it yields CAWSVSGSAEAFF. Together with reference TRBV30 and TRBJ1-1, the CDR3 gives the full variable domain: SQTIHQWPATLVQPVGSPLSLECTVEGTSNPNLYWYRQAAGRGLQLLFYSVGIGQISSEVPQNLSASRPQDRQFILSSKKLLLSDSGFYLCAWSVSGSAEAFFGQGTRLTVV.

V and J are TRBV6-1 and TRBJ2-7, with 9 bases lining up with TRBD1. V lost 5 bases, J lost 3 bases, and 5 bases stayed unmatched. CDR1 is MNHNS and CDR2 is SASEGT in the germline V gene. The CDR3 consists of 14 residues. This chain's CDR3 is CASSQDRGIYEQYF. CDR3 coding DNA: TGTGCCAGCAGTCAGGACAGGGGAATCTACGAGCAGTACTTC.

This chain connects TRBV25-1 to TRBJ2-2, with D hard to call. The CDR3 consists of 12 residues. V gave up 5 bases and J gave up 8 bases, with 9 bases separating them. Germline lookup yields CDR1 MGHDK and CDR2 SYGVNS. The CDR3 here is CASSPITGELFF. DNA of the CDR3: TGTGCCAGCAGTCCTATTACGGGGGAGCTGTTTTTT.

The CDR3 sequence is CASSLQTGGALDTQYF. Written as DNA, the CDR3 is TGTGCCAGCAGCTTACAAACAGGGGGCGCCTTGGATACGCAGTATTTT. The J gene is TRBJ2-3, the V gene TRBV7-8, with TRBD1 identical over 9 bases. Unmatched junction bases numbered 9, after V lost 2 bases and J lost 6 bases. The CDR3 sequence is 16 residues long. From germline, CDR1 is SGHVS and CDR2 FQNEAQ.

The DNA for the CDR3 is TGTGCCAGCAGGGGGTTAGGGGGCAATACTTTTTATAATTCACCCCTCCACTTT. This codes for CASRGLGGNTFYNSPLHF. The V call is TRBV2, the J call TRBJ1-6; 7 bases are a match to TRBD1. CDR1 is SNHLY and CDR2 is FYNNEI in the germline V gene. This CDR3 contains 18 residues. The V gene end was trimmed by 6 bases and the J gene end by 4 bases; junction bases not matched to a gene: 15.

The genes are TRBV6-5 and TRBJ1-3; D is undetermined. Per the germline V gene, CDR1 is MNHEY and CDR2 is SVGAGI. Trimming cost V 6 bases and J 4 bases, with 16 bases left between them. This CDR3 comprises 15 residues. CDR3 DNA sequence: TGTGCCAGCAGGAGGGTTTTAGAGGACGGAAACACCATATATTTT. Amino acids: CASRRVLEDGNTIYF.

The J gene is TRBJ1-1, the V gene TRBV7-3, with 12 bases matching TRBD1. The CDR3 is 18 residues long. Germline V lookup: CDR1 SGHTA, CDR2 FQGTGA. After removal of 2 bases from V and 4 bases from J, the junction contained 11 bases not matched to a gene. In DNA, the CDR3 is TGTGCCAGCAGCTTAGGGTCGGGACAGGGGGCGAATTTCACTGAAGCTTTCTTT. Encoded protein: CASSLGSGQGANFTEAFF.

The chain uses TRBV5-5 and TRBJ2-5, with a weak D call TRBD1 (6 bases). V was shortened by 2 bases and J by 4 bases, with 12 bases between the two germline ends. This CDR3 region has 14 residues. The germline CDR1 and CDR2 sequences are SGHKS and YYEKEE (reference sequence). The CDR3: CASSFSGAGETQYF. The CDR3 DNA sequence: TGTGCCAGCAGCTTTTCAGGGGCCGGAGAGACCCAGTACTTC.

The rearrangement uses TRBV6-5 and TRBJ2-5; TRBD2 aligns across 7 bases. The CDR3 runs 14 residues. The germline gives CDR1 MNHEY, CDR2 SVGAGI. Trimming removed 5 bases from V and 4 bases from J; junction bases left unmatched: 7. Here the CDR3 DNA reads TGTGCCAGCAGTCACGACGGGGGGTTAGAGACCCAGTACTTC. Translating it yields CASSHDGGLETQYF.

This rearrangement joins TRBV5-4 to TRBJ2-1; D may be TRBD1 (5 bases). Germline V gene lookup returns CDR1 SGHNT and CDR2 YYREEE (reference sequence). There are 13 residues in the CDR3. Trimming pared 6 bases from V and 2 bases from J, leaving 9 bases between. In DNA form, the CDR3 reads TGTGCCAGCACCCCAGGGACCTACAATGAGCAGTTCTTC. This codes for CASTPGTYNEQFF.

This chain uses TRBV11-2 with TRBJ1-1; 9 bases are shared with TRBD1. The length of the CDR3 is 13 residues. Germline CDR1 is SGHAT and CDR2 is FQNNGV. V lost 5 bases and J lost 12; bases outside the gene matches: 10. In DNA form, the CDR3 reads TGTGCCAGCAGCATCGGAGAGACAGGGGGGTCTTTCTTT. It translates to CASSIGETGGSFF.

The chain uses TRBV25-1 and TRBJ1-2; possibly TRBD1 for D (6 bases). Germline-derived CDR1 and CDR2 are MGHDK and SYGVNS. Trimming cost V 3 bases and J 3 bases, with 17 bases left between them. The CDR3 sequence is 16 residues long. The CDR3 DNA sequence: TGTGCCAGCAGTGATCCTCGCCAGGGGCTCCACTATGGCTACACCTTC. It is translated as CASSDPRQGLHYGYTF.

The CDR3 DNA follows: TGTGCCTGGAGCCTACAGGGGAACTATGGCTACACCTTC. Amino acids: CAWSLQGNYGYTF. V gene TRBV30 combines with J gene TRBJ1-2; 7 positions match TRBD1. This CDR3 has 13 amino acids. Unmatched junction bases numbered 3, after V lost 3 bases and J lost 2 bases. In germline, CDR1 is GTSNPN, CDR2 SVGIG (reference sequence). Based on the CDR3 plus reference TRBV30 and TRBJ1-2, the full variable domain is SQTIHQWPATLVQPVGSPLSLECTVEGTSNPNLYWYRQAAGRGLQLLFYSVGIGQISSEVPQNLSASRPQDRQFILSSKKLLLSDSGFYLCAWSLQGNYGYTFGSGTRLTVV.

This clone has only one observation. The chain has TRBV27 and TRBJ2-1; 9 bases agree with TRBD1. The CDR3 is 15 residues long. In germline, CDR1 is MNHEY, CDR2 SMNVEV (reference sequence). The V gene end was trimmed by 8 bases and the J gene end by 9 bases; junction bases not matched to a gene: 14. The CDR3 bases are TGTGCCAGCTCCTCCGGGACAGGGAATTATGGTGAGCAGTTCTTC. Amino acid sequence: CASSSGTGNYGEQFF.

This chain uses TRBV6-5 with TRBJ1-1; maybe TRBD1 (6 bases). Germline CDR1 and CDR2: MNHEY and SVGAGI. Deletions cut 6 bases from V and 6 bases from J, with 17 bases between. This CDR3 is 14 amino acids long. This CDR3 reads CASRQTGSRAEAFF. Here the CDR3 DNA reads TGTGCCAGCAGGCAAACAGGGAGCAGGGCTGAAGCTTTCTTT.

This clone has only one observation. This chain connects TRBV6-5 to TRBJ2-1; D call uncertain. The germline CDR1 and CDR2 sequences are MNHEY and SVGAGI. This CDR3 is 12 amino acids long. The ends were cut back, 6 bases at V and 7 bases at J, with 10 bases in the middle. CDR3 nucleotide sequence: TGTGCCAGCAGACCCCACGGGAATGAGCAGTTCTTC. It specifies CASRPHGNEQFF.

The chain uses TRBV7-2 and TRBJ2-4, with D tentatively TRBD2 (6 bases). V lost 5 bases, J lost 8 bases, and 13 bases lay in between. The CDR3 runs to 13 residues. Germline V gene data show CDR1 as SGHTA and CDR2 as FQGNSA. Here the CDR3 DNA reads TGTGCCAGCAGCCTTCGAGGGGAGGACATTCAGTACTTC. This codes for CASSLRGEDIQYF.

The genes are TRBV6-5 and TRBJ1-3; 7 nucleotides agree with TRBD1. This CDR3 is 11 amino acids long. With V trimmed by 6 bases and J by 11 bases, 4 bases remained unmatched. Germline values: CDR1 MNHEY, CDR2 SVGAGI. Written as DNA, the CDR3 is TGTGCCAGCAGGACCGGGACAGCCATATATTTT. It specifies CASRTGTAIYF.

CDR3 nucleotide sequence: TGCGCCAGCAGCTTGGCCAAGGGGCAGTCCTATAATTCACCCCTCCACTTT. Translated: CASSLAKGQSYNSPLHF. This sequence joins TRBV5-1 and TRBJ1-6, with D perhaps TRBD1 (5 bases). The CDR3 is 17 residues long. The germline V and J ends were trimmed by 0 bases and 1 base, with 11 bases remaining between them. Germline V CDR1 and CDR2: SGHRS, YFSETQ.

The chain carries TRBV4-3 and TRBJ1-2; 9 bases line up with TRBD1. In germline, CDR1 is LGHNA, CDR2 YSLEER. The CDR3 contains 14 residues. V dropped 4 bases and J dropped 8; count of bases not matched to a gene: 8. In DNA form, the CDR3 reads TGCGCCAGCAGCCCAACTTGGACAGGGGAAGGCTACACCTTC. This gives the protein CASSPTWTGEGYTF.

This clone was counted only a few times. The chain uses TRBV6-4 and TRBJ2-7; D might be TRBD2 (6 bases). Germline lookup yields CDR1 MRHNA and CDR2 SNTAGT. The CDR3 spans 15 residues. V was trimmed by 3 bases and J by 0 bases, leaving 12 bases between them. CDR3 residues: CASSERGDSSYEQYF. CDR3 DNA sequence: TGTGCCAGCAGTGAGCGGGGTGACAGCTCCTACGAGCAGTACTTC.

The chain is built from TRBV19 and TRBJ1-6; D is possibly TRBD1 (5 bases). V lost 2 bases to trimming and J lost 2 bases, with 10 bases between them. Germline loops: CDR1 LNHDA, CDR2 SQIVND (reference sequence). The CDR3 sequence is 16 residues long. The CDR3 here is CASSISTEAYNSPLHF. In DNA, the CDR3 is TGTGCCAGTAGTATATCGACAGAGGCCTATAATTCACCCCTCCACTTT.